This T cell receptor beta chain was captured by sequencing in a study of cytomegalovirus exposure and HLA in healthy donors. The study ran its PCR with 60 Vbeta and 13 Jbeta primers. Generated by immunoSEQ multiplex PCR, the TCRdb table keeps only in-frame clones and is missing some. The data contain about 130,000 clones, roughly 80% of them seen just once; the ten biggest clones take up roughly 1.2%. V shed 5 bases, J shed 7 bases, and the junction held 14 bases outside the gene matches. The CDR3 loop spans 19 amino acids. From germline, CDR1 is SGHTA and CDR2 FQGNSA. The sample was PBMCs. The chain couples TRBV7-2 to TRBJ2-1; 16 bases match TRBD2. This TCR came from a boy aged 5-17 years in good health and CMV-seronegative. CDR3 loop: CASSRYGTSGRAISNEQFF. The CDR3 nucleotides read TGTGCCAGCAGCCGCTACGGGACTAGCGGGAGGGCCATTTCGAATGAGCAGTTCTTC.